These 11 T cell receptor beta chains share one sample of origin, sequenced in a study of human T cells and chemical hapten exposure. Time point here: patch test 1, 2 weeks after DPC sensitization. The treatment: therapeutic diphenylcyclopropenone sensitization with weekly scalp DPC. TCRdb itself ran the RACE reads through MiXCR, one entry per CDR3 protein. The sample has tens of thousands of distinct CDR3 sequences, over 9.5% seen once. The source material was whole blood, sampled in connection with sensitization to the hapten diphenylcyclopropenone (DPC). These receptors all stem from a man between 40 and 49 years old with alopecia areata. Some clones in this sample may be carry-over from other donors' samples.

This clonotype was seen more than once but under ten times. The rearrangement links TRBV11-3 to TRBJ2-1, with D perhaps TRBD1 or TRBD2 (5 bases each). The CDR3 runs to 13 residues. Looked up from germline, CDR1 is SGHNT and CDR2 is YENEEA. V was clipped by 4 bases and J by 10 bases, with 14 bases between them. CDR3 region: CASSSGTAREQFF. CDR3 nucleotide sequence: TGTGCCAGCAGCTCTGGGACGGCCCGGGAGCAGTTCTTC.

The CDR3 spells CASSPGTATLMNTEAFF. DNA of the CDR3: TGTGCCAGCAGCCCAGGGACAGCTACCCTTATGAACACTGAAGCTTTCTTT. The chain employs TRBV11-2 and TRBJ1-1; 7 bases map to TRBD1. Germline V gene lookup returns CDR1 SGHAT and CDR2 FQNNGV. The CDR3 consists of 17 residues. V gave up 5 bases and J gave up 0 bases; unmatched junction bases: 12.

Many counts were recorded for this clonotype. The CDR3 DNA reads TGTGCCAGCAGCTTAGGGCACACCGGACAGTACTTC. Translation: CASSLGHTGQYF. This rearrangement joins TRBV7-9 to TRBJ2-7; no definite D call. Germline values: CDR1 SEHNR, CDR2 FQNEAQ (reference sequence). Trimming removed 1 base at V and 10 bases at J, with 11 bases between. The CDR3 is made up of 12 amino acids.

The chain links TRBV10-3 to TRBJ2-1, with 10 bases fitting TRBD2. The germline CDR1 and CDR2 sequences are ENHRY and SYGVKD. V dropped 3 bases and J dropped 0; count of bases not matched to a gene: 11. The CDR3 has 19 amino acids. Here the CDR3 reads CAISDTGTSVQSSYNEQFF. The CDR3 DNA is TGTGCCATCAGTGACACCGGGACTAGCGTCCAAAGCTCCTACAATGAGCAGTTCTTC.

This chain connects TRBV7-2 to TRBJ2-3, with 7 bases lining up with TRBD2. Germline CDR1 is SGHTA and CDR2 is FQGNSA. V gave up 0 bases and J gave up 2 bases; unmatched junction bases: 2. The CDR3 is 15 amino acids. CDR3: CASSLAGGITDTQYF. As DNA, the CDR3 is TGTGCCAGCAGCTTAGCGGGAGGGATCACAGATACGCAGTATTTT.

This clonotype was recorded at least ten times. The chain joins TRBV6-5 to TRBJ2-7; 7 positions agree with TRBD1. CDR1 and CDR2 from the germline V gene are MNHEY and SVGAGI. Germline trimming cut 1 base from V and 1 base from J; bases unmatched to any gene: 7. The CDR3 extends over 16 amino acids. The CDR3 sequence: CASSYCARDRSYEQYV. In DNA, the CDR3 is TGTGCCAGCAGTTACTGTGCCCGGGACAGATCCTACGAGCAGTACGTC.

This clonotype was seen many times. The chain uses TRBV9 and TRBJ2-4; TRBD2 matches at 12 bases. CDR1 is SGDLS, CDR2 YYNGEE, per germline. The CDR3 totals 15 residues. The J segment lost 8 bases and the V segment lost 2 bases, leaving 5 bases of the junction unmatched. CDR3 sequence: CASSVSSGRGDIQYF. The DNA for the CDR3 is TGTGCCAGCAGCGTTTCTAGCGGGAGGGGGGACATTCAGTACTTC.

This chain uses TRBV9 with TRBJ2-3; either TRBD1 or TRBD2 may supply D (5 bases each). This CDR3 comprises 14 residues. The V end lost 4 bases, the J end lost 0 bases, and 9 bases lay between the germline ends. Germline lookup yields CDR1 SGDLS and CDR2 YYNGEE. CDR3 residues: CASSSWDSTDTQYF. DNA for the CDR3: TGTGCCAGCAGCTCCTGGGACAGCACAGATACGCAGTATTTT.

This clonotype was seen repeatedly, ten times or more. This chain connects TRBV12-3 or TRBV12-4 to TRBJ1-6; 7 bases map to TRBD1. The CDR3 consists of 14 residues. The junction had 8 bases not matched to a gene; V was cut back by 6 bases and J by 9 bases. The CDR3 nucleotides read TGTGCCAGCAGGGTAACAGGGGTAGGTTCACCCCTCCACTTT. Its protein is CASRVTGVGSPLHF.

This clonotype was recorded a few times. The chain employs TRBV5-1 and TRBJ1-4; D gene unclear. The CDR3 is 14 amino acids. Germline V gene data show CDR1 as SGHRS and CDR2 as YFSETQ. Trimming stripped 7 bases from V and 0 bases from J, with 10 bases between. CDR3 sequence reads: CASARMTTNEKLFF. In DNA, the CDR3 is TGCGCCAGCGCTAGAATGACAACTAATGAAAAACTGTTTTTT.

This clonotype was counted ten times or more. The chain employs TRBV6-5 and TRBJ1-3; D gene ambiguous. The CDR3 spans 15 residues. Germline assignment: CDR1 MNHEY and CDR2 SVGAGI. Trimming removed 5 bases at V and 0 bases at J, with 11 bases between. The CDR3 DNA sequence: TGTGCCAGCAGTCCCCTCGGCGGCTCTGGAAACACCATATATTTT. Its translation is CASSPLGGSGNTIYF.